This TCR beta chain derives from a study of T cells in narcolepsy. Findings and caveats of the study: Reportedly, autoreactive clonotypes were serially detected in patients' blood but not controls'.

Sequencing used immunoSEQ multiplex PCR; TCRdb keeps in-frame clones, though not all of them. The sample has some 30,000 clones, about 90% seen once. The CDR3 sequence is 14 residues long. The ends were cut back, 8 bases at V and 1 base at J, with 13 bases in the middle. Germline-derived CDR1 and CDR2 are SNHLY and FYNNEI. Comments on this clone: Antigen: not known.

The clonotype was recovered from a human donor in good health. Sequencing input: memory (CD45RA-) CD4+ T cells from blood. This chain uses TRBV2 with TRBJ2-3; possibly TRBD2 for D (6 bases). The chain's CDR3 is CASLGRRGTDTQYF. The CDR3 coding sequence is TGTGCCAGCTTAGGGAGGCGGGGCACAGATACGCAGTATTTT.